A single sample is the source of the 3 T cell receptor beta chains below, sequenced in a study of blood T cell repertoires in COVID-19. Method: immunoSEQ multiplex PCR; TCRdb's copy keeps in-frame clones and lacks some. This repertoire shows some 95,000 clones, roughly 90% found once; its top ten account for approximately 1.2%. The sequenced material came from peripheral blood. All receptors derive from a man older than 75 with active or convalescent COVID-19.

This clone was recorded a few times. CDR3 amino acids: CASSLFGSGSYNEQFF. The CDR3, as DNA: TGCGCCAGCAGCTTGTTCGGAAGCGGATCCTACAATGAGCAGTTCTTC. The chain has TRBV5-1 and TRBJ2-1; D may be TRBD2 (5 bases). Per germline, CDR1 SGHRS and CDR2 YFSETQ. V lost 1 base and J lost 1, with 12 bases in between. The CDR3 runs 16 residues. The variable domain in full, with the rest retrieved from reference TRBV5-1 and TRBJ2-1, is KAGVTQTPRYLIKTRGQQVTLSCSPISGHRSVSWYQQTPGQGLQFLFEYFSETQRNKGNFPGRFSGRQFSNSRSEMNVSTLELGDSALYLCASSLFGSGSYNEQFFGPGTRLTVL.

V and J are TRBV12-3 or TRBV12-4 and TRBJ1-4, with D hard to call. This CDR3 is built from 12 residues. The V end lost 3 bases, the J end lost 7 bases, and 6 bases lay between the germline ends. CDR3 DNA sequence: TGTGCCAGCAGTTTGAGTAGTGAAAAACTGTTTTTT. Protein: CASSLSSEKLFF.

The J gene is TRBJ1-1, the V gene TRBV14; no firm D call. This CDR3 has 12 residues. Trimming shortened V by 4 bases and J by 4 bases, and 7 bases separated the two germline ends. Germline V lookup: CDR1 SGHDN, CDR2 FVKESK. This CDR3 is CASSPWSTEAFF. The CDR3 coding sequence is TGTGCCAGCAGCCCTTGGAGCACTGAAGCTTTCTTT.